The 23 T cell receptor beta chains reported below all come from one sample, sequenced in a study of T cells in Graves' hyperthyroidism and ophthalmopathy. Amplified TCR beta CDR3 regions came from RNA transcripts. The study used the HTBI primer set for a first-round RT-PCR of the TCR CDR3. TCRdb re-derived calls from the multiplex PCR reads in MiXCR, one entry per CDR3 protein. The repertoire has over 700,000 distinct CDR3 sequences, around 20% of them found once; the top ten carry roughly a sixth. The material sequenced was blood. These receptors originate from a woman in her 50s with Graves' hyperthyroidism that later progressed to Graves' ophthalmopathy.

To note about this clonotype: It may be a read error: a sequence one base away is much more abundant. V is TRBV20-1 and J is TRBJ2-5; TRBD2 agrees at 9 bases. V lost 2 bases to trimming and J lost 4 bases; unmatched junction nucleotides: 8. The CDR3 has 15 residues. Germline V gives CDR1 DFQATT, CDR2 SNEGSKA (reference sequence). The CDR3 loop is CSARMAGGARETQYF. CDR3 coding DNA: TGCAGTGCTAGAATGGCGGGGGGGGCCAGAGAGACCCAGTACTTC.

V and J are TRBV5-1 and TRBJ1-1; D might be TRBD1 (6 bases). Trimming pared 4 bases from V and 0 bases from J, leaving 13 bases between. The germline CDR1 and CDR2 sequences are SGHRS and YFSETQ. The CDR3 extends over 15 amino acids. The CDR3 reads CASSDGQIMNTEAFF. The CDR3 bases are TGCGCCAGCAGCGACGGACAGATCATGAACACTGAAGCTTTCTTT.

This clonotype was counted only a few times. The rearrangement uses TRBV20-1 and TRBJ1-1, with a weak D call TRBD1 (5 bases). Germline-derived CDR1 and CDR2 are DFQATT and SNEGSKA (reference sequence). CDR3 size: 13 residues. The V end lost 0 bases, the J end lost 3 bases, and 8 bases lay between the germline ends. In DNA form, the CDR3 reads TGCAGTGCTAGAGACAGGGAGGACACTGAAGCTTTCTTT. This sequence encodes CSARDREDTEAFF.

V is TRBV13 and J is TRBJ2-3, with TRBD1 as a possible D gene (5 bases). V was pared by 2 bases and J by 3 bases, with 12 bases between. The CDR3 contains 15 residues. Germline assignment: CDR1 PRHDT and CDR2 FYEKMQ (reference sequence). The DNA for the CDR3 is TGTGCCAGCAGCTTATATGGTGGGGCAACAGATACGCAGTATTTT. The encoded protein is CASSLYGGATDTQYF.

The chain employs TRBV19 and TRBJ2-7; D might be TRBD2 (6 bases). Trimming removed 2 bases at V and 2 bases at J, with 13 bases between. Germline CDR1 and CDR2: LNHDA and SQIVND (reference sequence). This CDR3 region has 15 residues. The CDR3 coding sequence is TGTGCCAGTAGTATATTCGGCGGGGCAACCTACGAGCAGTACTTC. Amino acids: CASSIFGGATYEQYF.

This chain uses TRBV19 with TRBJ2-2; D not resolved. The CDR3 has 15 amino acids. V dropped 5 bases and J dropped 0 bases, with 10 bases sitting between them. CDR1 is LNHDA, CDR2 SQIVND, per germline (reference sequence). In DNA, the CDR3 is TGTGCCAGTAGTCCAACAACCGCGAACACCGGGGAGCTGTTTTTT. Encoded protein: CASSPTTANTGELFF.

This chain uses TRBV20-1 with TRBJ2-1; 13 bases are shared with TRBD2. The J segment lost 11 bases and the V segment lost 5 bases, leaving 9 bases of the junction unmatched. The CDR3 contains 14 residues. Germline V gene data show CDR1 as DFQATT and CDR2 as SNEGSKA (reference sequence). The CDR3 region has the DNA TGCAGTGCTGGCCGACTAGCGGGGGGCTCCCAGCAGTTCTTC. Protein sequence: CSAGRLAGGSQQFF.

This clonotype was observed many times. This chain links TRBV7-9 with TRBJ1-1, with 7 bases matching TRBD1. Germline values: CDR1 SEHNR, CDR2 FQNEAQ (reference sequence). The V segment lost 5 bases and the J segment 6 bases; nucleotides outside the gene matches: 12. This CDR3 comprises 15 residues. The CDR3 DNA reads TGTGCCAGCAGCGGGGGGATAGACAGGGTTGCTGAAGCTTTCTTT. As protein: CASSGGIDRVAEAFF.

This clonotype was seen repeatedly, ten times or more. The CDR3 sequence: CAWTITGSPYNEQFF. The CDR3 DNA follows: TGTGCCTGGACCATAACAGGGTCGCCCTACAATGAGCAGTTCTTC. This sequence joins TRBV30 and TRBJ2-1, with D maybe TRBD1 (6 bases). There are 15 residues in the CDR3. V shed 4 bases and J shed 2 bases, with 15 bases lying between them. Germline lookup yields CDR1 GTSNPN and CDR2 SVGIG (reference sequence).

This clonotype was observed at least ten times. This chain links TRBV3-1 with TRBJ2-7; 8 bases are shared with TRBD1. The V gene end was trimmed by 3 bases and the J gene end by 7 bases; junction bases not matched to a gene: 5. Germline CDR1 is LGHDT and CDR2 is YNNKEL (reference sequence). The CDR3 is 13 amino acids. CDR3 amino acids: CASSQADRGEQYF. In DNA form, the CDR3 reads TGTGCCAGCAGCCAGGCTGACAGGGGTGAGCAGTACTTC.

This clonotype was seen only a few times. The V and J genes are TRBV5-6 and TRBJ2-2, with D possibly matching TRBD2 (5 bases). The germline V gene has CDR1 SGHDT and CDR2 YYEEEE. V gave up 5 bases and J gave up 8 bases, with 10 bases separating them. The CDR3 covers 12 residues. In nucleotides, the CDR3 is TGTGCCAGCAGACCGTCGGGGGGGGAGCTGTTTTTT. This encodes CASRPSGGELFF.

V usage is TRBV27 and J usage is TRBJ1-2, with TRBD1 matching over 8 bases. CDR1 and CDR2 (germline): MNHEY, SMNVEV (reference sequence). The CDR3 length is 17 residues. J was trimmed by 4 bases and V by 3 bases; bases with no gene match: 13. The CDR3 here is CASSFIIPKQGVYGYTF. The DNA of the CDR3 is TGTGCCAGCAGTTTCATAATACCCAAACAGGGGGTCTATGGCTACACCTTC.

This clonotype was picked up many times. J is TRBJ1-1 and V is TRBV2; D unclear. CDR1 is SNHLY, CDR2 FYNNEI, per germline. The CDR3 covers 16 residues. Trimming took off 6 bases at V and 3 bases at J, with 20 bases between the two ends. CDR3 in DNA: TGTGCCAGCAGGAAACTTCTGGGTGGCGGGGACACTGAAGCTTTCTTT. Protein product: CASRKLLGGGDTEAFF.

This clonotype was recorded many times. A junction boundary mismatches the germline segment, possibly from a read error. The chain links TRBV7-7 to TRBJ2-3, with D perhaps TRBD2 (5 bases). Germline CDR1 and CDR2: SSHAT and FNYEAQ (reference sequence). The CDR3 extends over 13 amino acids. CDR3 sequence (DNA): TGTGCTAGCAGCTTAATGGGAGCAGATACGCAGTATTTT. This gives the protein CASSLMGADTQYF.

This chain uses TRBV2 with TRBJ1-6; D is undetermined. The V gene lost 8 bases and the J gene lost 9 bases, with 14 bases spanning the gap. The CDR3 is 13 amino acids. Germline loops: CDR1 SNHLY, CDR2 FYNNEI. CDR3 nucleotide sequence: TGTGCCAGCGATTGGTCCAAGGGTTCACCCCTCCACTTT. Its translation is CASDWSKGSPLHF.

This clonotype occurred once. The rearrangement uses TRBV6-1 and TRBJ1-2; D might be TRBD1 (6 bases). Between the trimmed V and J ends, which lost 8 bases and 3 bases, there was a span of 16 bases. The CDR3 is made up of 14 amino acids. CDR1 is MNHNS, CDR2 SASEGT, per germline. CDR3 sequence: CASPPLDRHYGYTF. The CDR3 DNA reads as TGTGCCAGCCCCCCCCTAGACAGGCACTATGGCTACACCTTC.

This clonotype has a count of ten or more. The rearrangement links TRBV2 to TRBJ2-2; no definite D call. The CDR3 is 14 residues long. Germline-derived CDR1 and CDR2 are SNHLY and FYNNEI. V lost 7 bases and J lost 0, with 9 bases in between. The CDR3: CASTAFTNTGELFF. CDR3 nucleotides: TGTGCCAGCACCGCCTTCACGAACACCGGGGAGCTGTTTTTT. Supplemented by reference TRBV2 and TRBJ2-2, the full variable domain reads EPEVTQTPSHQVTQMGQEVILRCVPISNHLYFYWYRQILGQKVEFLVSFYNNEISEKSEIFDDQFSVERPDGSNFTLKIRSTKLEDSAMYFCASTAFTNTGELFFGEGSRLTVL.

The rearrangement joins TRBV7-8 to TRBJ2-3; D is uncertain. This CDR3 is 16 amino acids long. With 2 bases removed from V and 1 base from J, the gap between germline ends came to 13 bases. Germline values: CDR1 SGHVS, CDR2 FQNEAQ. The CDR3 DNA follows: TGTGCCAGCAGCTTAAGGGCGTATGTGGGCACAGATACGCAGTATTTT. Amino acids: CASSLRAYVGTDTQYF.

The CDR3 sequence is CASSFLDRGGSPLHF. The CDR3 region has the DNA TGTGCCAGCAGCTTCCTGGACAGGGGAGGATCACCCCTCCACTTT. V usage is TRBV12-3 or TRBV12-4 and J usage is TRBJ1-6, with 9 bases lining up with TRBD1. The CDR3 loop spans 15 amino acids. With V trimmed by 6 bases and J by 10 bases, 10 bases remained unmatched.

The chain links TRBV4-1 to TRBJ1-5, with TRBD1 as a possible D gene (6 bases). Germline CDR1 is MGHRA and CDR2 is YSYEKL. CDR3 length: 16 residues. Trimming shortened V by 1 base and J by 2 bases, and 12 bases separated the two germline ends. DNA for the CDR3: TGCGCCAGCAGCCAAGGGGGGGCACAGCGCAATCAGCCCCAGCATTTT. Protein: CASSQGGAQRNQPQHF.

The J gene is TRBJ2-1, the V gene TRBV19; D perhaps matches TRBD2 (6 bases). Germline assignment: CDR1 LNHDA and CDR2 SQIVND (reference sequence). V was clipped by 6 bases and J by 3 bases, with 18 bases between them. This CDR3 spans 16 amino acids. The CDR3 DNA reads as TGTGCCAGTAGCAACATACTAGCAACCATCTACAATGAGCAGTTCTTC. Encoded protein: CASSNILATIYNEQFF.

The table lists this clonotype with a few counts. V gene TRBV19 combines with J gene TRBJ1-1; D is ambiguous. Trimming removed 5 bases at V and 1 base at J, with 11 bases between. The CDR3 extends over 14 amino acids. Per germline, CDR1 LNHDA and CDR2 SQIVND (reference sequence). CDR3 sequence: CASSPTLWNTEAFF. DNA of the CDR3: TGTGCCAGTAGTCCGACCTTGTGGAACACTGAAGCTTTCTTT.

This clonotype came up once. The chain links TRBV4-2 to TRBJ2-1; D uncertain. Trimming stripped 5 bases from V and 9 bases from J, with 11 bases between. Germline V lookup: CDR1 LGHNA, CDR2 YNFKEQ. This CDR3 is 12 amino acids long. CDR3 amino acids: CASSNPPLEQFF. The CDR3 DNA reads as TGTGCCAGCAGCAATCCGCCTCTTGAGCAGTTCTTC.